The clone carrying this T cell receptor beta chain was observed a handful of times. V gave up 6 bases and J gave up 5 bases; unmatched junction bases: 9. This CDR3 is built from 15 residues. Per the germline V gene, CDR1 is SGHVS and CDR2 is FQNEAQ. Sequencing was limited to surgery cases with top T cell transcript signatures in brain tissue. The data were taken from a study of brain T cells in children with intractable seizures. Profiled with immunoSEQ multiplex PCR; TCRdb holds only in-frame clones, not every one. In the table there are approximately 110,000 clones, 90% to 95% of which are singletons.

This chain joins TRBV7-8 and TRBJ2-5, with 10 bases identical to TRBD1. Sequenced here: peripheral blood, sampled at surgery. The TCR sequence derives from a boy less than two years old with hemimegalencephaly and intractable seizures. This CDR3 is CASSLMTGGRETQYF. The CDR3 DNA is TGTGCCAGCAGTCTGATGACAGGGGGCCGGGAGACCCAGTACTTC.